The clone carrying this T cell receptor (beta chain) came up many times. From the RT-PCR reads, TCRdb called clonotypes with MiXCR, one entry per CDR3 protein. Here the sample spans 650,000 to 800,000 distinct CDR3 sequences, approximately 15% being singletons. Germline assignment: CDR1 LGHNA and CDR2 YSLEER. V lost 1 base, J lost 10 bases, and 13 bases lay in between. The CDR3 consists of 13 residues. The sample comprised memory CD4+ T cells from blood. The J gene is TRBJ1-2, the V gene TRBV4-3; D is ambiguous. The receptor's source is a female donor in good health, serving as a healthy control. CDR3 loop: CASSQVGNVVYTF. The CDR3 bases are TGCGCCAGCAGCCAAGTTGGTAACGTTGTCTACACCTTC.